One sample yielded the 12 T cell receptor beta chains listed below, sequenced in a study of cytomegalovirus exposure and HLA in healthy donors. With 60 Vbeta and 13 Jbeta primers, the PCR was carried out. Profiling relied on immunoSEQ multiplex PCR, and the TCRdb table lists in-frame clones only, not all of them. The sample contains about 160,000 clones, 81% of which appear only once. What was sequenced was PBMCs. The receptors originated from a woman between 45 and 65 years old in good health and CMV-seronegative.

CDR3 DNA: TGTGCCAGCAGCCCCCGGGACAGACTTAACTATGGCTACACCTTC. This gives the protein CASSPRDRLNYGYTF. This chain uses TRBV7-2 with TRBJ1-2, with TRBD1 identical over 7 bases. CDR3 length: 15 residues. After removal of 5 bases from V and 1 base from J, the junction contained 7 bases not matched to a gene. Germline lookup yields CDR1 SGHTA and CDR2 FQGNSA.

The J gene is TRBJ2-7, the V gene TRBV29-1, with TRBD2 identical over 7 bases. Germline V gene lookup returns CDR1 SQVTM and CDR2 ANQGSEA. The ends lost 2 bases at V and 3 bases at J; junction bases unmatched: 1. This CDR3 has 12 residues. The CDR3 nucleotides are TGCAGCGTTGAACTAGCGGACTACGAGCAGTACTTC. This encodes CSVELADYEQYF.

This clone was counted between two and nine times. V is TRBV7-9 and J is TRBJ1-1; TRBD1 agrees at 7 bases. The ends lost 4 bases at V and 8 bases at J; junction bases unmatched: 10. CDR1 is SEHNR, CDR2 FQNEAQ, per germline (reference sequence). The CDR3 spans 14 residues. CDR3: CASSSTRDSKEAFF. The DNA for the CDR3 is TGTGCCAGCAGCTCAACCCGGGACAGCAAGGAAGCTTTCTTT.

This chain connects TRBV7-9 to TRBJ1-1, with D unclear. The CDR3 runs to 14 residues. V lost 2 bases and J lost 1, with 8 bases in between. Germline loops: CDR1 SEHNR, CDR2 FQNEAQ (reference sequence). DNA of the CDR3: TGTGCCAGCAGCTTACACGGAGGGAACACTGAAGCTTTCTTT. Translated: CASSLHGGNTEAFF. The complete variable domain, with remaining parts taken from reference TRBV7-9 and TRBJ1-1, reads DTGVSQNPRHKITKRGQNVTFRCDPISEHNRLYWYRQTLGQGPEFLTYFQNEAQLEKSRLLSDRFSAERPKGSFSTLEIQRTEQGDSAMYLCASSLHGGNTEAFFGQGTRLTVV.

The chain recombines TRBV30 with TRBJ2-2, with a possible D match to TRBD1 (5 bases). Germline V gives CDR1 GTSNPN, CDR2 SVGIG (reference sequence). The CDR3 sequence is 13 residues long. The V gene lost 5 bases and the J gene lost 2 bases, with 9 bases spanning the gap. CDR3 DNA sequence: TGTGCCTGGGACAGAGACAACACCGGGGAGCTGTTTTTT. Translating gives CAWDRDNTGELFF.

The J gene is TRBJ1-2, the V gene TRBV4-2; 10 bases match TRBD1. V gave up 2 bases and J gave up 0 bases; unmatched junction bases: 6. Germline V gene sequence: CDR1 LGHNA, CDR2 YNFKEQ. This CDR3 comprises 17 residues. The chain's CDR3 is CASSQTGQGSTNYGYTF. The CDR3 DNA follows: TGTGCCAGCAGCCAAACGGGACAGGGGAGCACTAACTATGGCTACACCTTC.

This sequence joins TRBV28 and TRBJ1-2; 7 nucleotides line up with TRBD1. The length of the CDR3 is 15 residues. V lost 4 bases and J lost 4; bases outside the gene matches: 9. Germline V lookup: CDR1 MDHEN, CDR2 SYDVKM. The CDR3 spells CASSSPTGIAYGYTF. The CDR3 DNA sequence: TGTGCCAGCAGTTCCCCGACAGGGATCGCCTATGGCTACACCTTC.

The chain recombines TRBV2 with TRBJ2-3, with TRBD1 matching 8 bases. V lost 4 bases and J lost 1; bases outside the gene matches: 4. The length of the CDR3 is 15 residues. Germline V gives CDR1 SNHLY, CDR2 FYNNEI. CDR3 loop: CASSADRGRTDTQYF. In nucleotides, the CDR3 is TGTGCCAGCAGTGCCGACAGGGGCCGCACAGATACGCAGTATTTT.

This clone was seen a few times. The CDR3 protein is CATSRDKGGPWAQYF. The CDR3 nucleotides are TGTGCCACCAGCAGAGATAAAGGCGGGCCCTGGGCCCAGTACTTC. This rearrangement joins TRBV15 to TRBJ2-5, with a possible D match to TRBD2 (5 bases). The CDR3 is made up of 15 amino acids. Germline V gene sequence: CDR1 LNHNV, CDR2 YYDKDF (reference sequence). Trimming shortened V by 0 bases and J by 9 bases, and 17 bases separated the two germline ends.

This chain links TRBV4-1 with TRBJ2-3; 9 bases match TRBD1. Trimming took 3 bases from V and 0 from J; bases not matched to a gene: 4. CDR3 length: 16 amino acids. Germline lookup yields CDR1 MGHRA and CDR2 YSYEKL. CDR3 bases: TGCGCCAGCAGCCACCGACAGGGGGTGAGCACAGATACGCAGTATTTT. Amino acids: CASSHRQGVSTDTQYF.

The rearrangement links TRBV10-3 to TRBJ2-2; 7 nucleotides match TRBD1. This CDR3 region has 15 residues. J gave up 0 bases and V 6 bases, and 4 bases lay outside the gene matches. CDR1 is ENHRY and CDR2 is SYGVKD in the germline V gene. CDR3 in DNA: TGTGCCATCAGCCCGGGACAGACGAACACCGGGGAGCTGTTTTTT. It specifies CAISPGQTNTGELFF.

The gene calls are TRBV28 and TRBJ1-5; a possible D gene is TRBD1 (6 bases). Germline CDR1 MDHEN, CDR2 SYDVKM. The length of the CDR3 is 14 residues. The V and J ends lost 6 bases and 5 bases respectively, with 14 bases between them. The CDR3 spells CASRLQGNHQPQHF. The CDR3 nucleotides read TGTGCCAGCAGGCTTCAGGGGAATCATCAGCCCCAGCATTTT.